This TCR beta chain came from a study of post-analysis software for immune sequencing data. Study background: Relapsing-remitting, secondary progressive and progressive-relapsing courses of multiple sclerosis were included. Study outcomes and limitations: Significantly lower normalized Chao1 diversity was found in patients with multiple sclerosis relative to controls. The five TRBV segments detected at higher frequency in patients than in controls included TRBV5-6, TRBV5-1 and TRBV20-1. Under the F measure, samples that were prepared in one batch clustered strongly together.

In the case of this clonotype: Its specificity is not known.

The germline gives CDR1 LNHNV, CDR2 YYDKDF (reference sequence). The CDR3 totals 14 residues. Germline trimming cut 4 bases from V and 5 bases from J; bases unmatched to any gene: 5. Each TCR beta cDNA library carried unique molecular identifiers. TCRdb used MiXCR to reprocess the PCR reads, holding one entry per CDR3 protein. The sample lists roughly 160,000 distinct CDR3 sequences; 36% were seen once. The source material was blood, sampled after autologous hematopoietic stem cell transplantation. This clonotype was sampled from a girl between 5 and 17 years old with multiple sclerosis. The chain is built from TRBV15 and TRBJ1-5, with 7 bases that match TRBD1. DNA of the CDR3: TGTGCCACCAGCAATCGACAGGGCCATCAGCCCCAGCATTTT. Protein sequence: CATSNRQGHQPQHF.